Following are 29 T cell receptor beta chains from one sample sequenced in a study of neurological immune-mediated disorders. Time point meaning: technical triplicate 1. TCRdb re-called the 5' RACE reads with MiXCR, one entry per CDR3 protein. The data show 20,000 to 25,000 distinct CDR3 sequences, about 12% seen once. The sequenced material came from CD4+ T cells from blood. The origin of the receptors is a female donor with HTLV-1-associated myelopathy (HAM/TSP).

This clonotype was observed at least ten times. The chain uses TRBV5-1 and TRBJ1-2, with a tentative D call TRBD1 (6 bases). Germline lookup yields CDR1 SGHRS and CDR2 YFSETQ. Trimming removed 3 bases from V and 8 bases from J, with 14 bases in between. The CDR3 covers 13 residues. The CDR3: CASSYQGGEGYTF. The DNA of the CDR3 is TGCGCCAGCAGCTATCAAGGGGGAGAAGGCTACACCTTC. Filled out from reference TRBV5-1 and TRBJ1-2, the complete variable domain reads KAGVTQTPRYLIKTRGQQVTLSCSPISGHRSVSWYQQTPGQGLQFLFEYFSETQRNKGNFPGRFSGRQFSNSRSEMNVSTLELGDSALYLCASSYQGGEGYTFGSGTRLTVV.

This clonotype was observed at least ten times. This chain connects TRBV7-9 to TRBJ2-1; the D is unclear. From germline, CDR1 is SEHNR and CDR2 FQNEAQ (reference sequence). Trimming removed 4 bases at V and 4 bases at J, with 5 bases between. The CDR3 has 12 residues. The CDR3 region is CASSSGYNEQFF. As DNA, the CDR3 is TGTGCCAGCAGCTCTGGTTACAATGAGCAGTTCTTC.

J is TRBJ2-3 and V is TRBV21-1; the table's D call, TRBD1, was not checked against the DNA. TRBV21-1 is a documented pseudogene. This CDR3 comprises 13 residues. The CDR3 region is CASSKVRGGAQYF. CDR3 DNA: TGTGCCAGCAGCAAAGTGAGAGGGGGCGCGCAGTATTTT.

This clonotype qualifies as medium-sized. V gene TRBV2 combines with J gene TRBJ1-1, with TRBD1 matching 7 bases. CDR1 is SNHLY, CDR2 FYNNEI, per germline. There are 13 residues in the CDR3. Trimming cost V 7 bases and J 0 bases; bases outside gene matches: 2. The CDR3 coding sequence is TGTGCCAGCATCCAGGGGGTGAACACTGAAGCTTTCTTT. Amino acid sequence: CASIQGVNTEAFF.

This clonotype was seen at least ten times. Compared with germline, one end of the junction differs, possibly owing to a read error. This chain links TRBV20-1 with TRBJ2-5; 11 bases agree with TRBD2. Looked up from germline, CDR1 is DFQATT and CDR2 is SNEGSKA (reference sequence). This CDR3 spans 18 amino acids. In DNA form, the CDR3 reads TGCAGTGCTAGTCCCTCCTTGCCTAGCGGGGGGACCCAAAGGTCCCTGGGATTC. This codes for CSASPSLPSGGTQRSLGF.

A remark on this clonotype: This may be a read error, as it is one base from a much larger clone. This rearrangement joins TRBV18 to TRBJ2-2; 7 bases agree with TRBD1. The CDR3 is made up of 15 amino acids. The germline CDR1 and CDR2 sequences are KGHSH and LQKENI. CDR3 bases: TGTGCCAGCTCATCACAGGGGCCTGGCACCGTGGAGCTGTTTTTT. It specifies CASSSQGPGTVELFF.

At least ten counts were recorded for this clonotype. V and J are TRBV5-5 and TRBJ1-3; D call uncertain. Germline values: CDR1 SGHKS, CDR2 YYEKEE (reference sequence). Trimming stripped 2 bases from V and 7 bases from J, with 13 bases between. The CDR3 is made up of 14 amino acids. CDR3 sequence reads: CASSFGELGNTIYF. The CDR3 DNA sequence: TGTGCCAGCAGCTTCGGAGAGCTCGGGAACACCATATATTTT. The variable domain in full, with the rest retrieved from reference TRBV5-5 and TRBJ1-3, is DAGVTQSPTHLIKTRGQQVTLRCSPISGHKSVSWYQQVLGQGPQFIFQYYEKEERGRGNFPDRFSARQFPNYSSELNVNALLLGDSALYLCASSFGELGNTIYFGEGSWLTVV.

The sample holds many counts of this clonotype. The rearrangement joins TRBV29-1 to TRBJ1-5, with D possibly matching TRBD1 (5 bases). Germline loops: CDR1 SQVTM, CDR2 ANQGSEA. Trimming left V 4 bases short and J 7 bases short, with 17 bases between. This CDR3 is 14 amino acids long. The CDR3 loop is CSVVFGGMKQPQHF. For the CDR3, the DNA is TGCAGCGTTGTGTTTGGGGGAATGAAGCAGCCCCAGCATTTT.

This clonotype was recorded many times. This chain joins TRBV29-1 and TRBJ1-1; 7 bases align to TRBD1. The V gene end was trimmed by 3 bases and the J gene end by 4 bases; junction bases not matched to a gene: 5. The CDR3 sequence is 13 residues long. The germline CDR1 and CDR2 sequences are SQVTM and ANQGSEA. The DNA for the CDR3 is TGCAGCGTTGAGAGAGGGGGCGGCACTGAAGCTTTCTTT. Amino acids: CSVERGGGTEAFF.

This clonotype was picked up many times. The chain is built from TRBV7-8 and TRBJ2-3; the D is unclear. Per germline, CDR1 SGHVS and CDR2 FQNEAQ. This CDR3 has 14 residues. Trimming took off 1 base at V and 2 bases at J, with 7 bases between the two ends. As DNA, the CDR3 is TGTGCCAGCAGCTTAGGCAGAACCACAGATACGCAGTATTTT. Its translation: CASSLGRTTDTQYF. The entire variable domain, with the rest obtained from reference TRBV7-8 and TRBJ2-3, is as follows: GAGVSQSPRYKVAKRGQDVALRCDPISGHVSLFWYQQALGQGPEFLTYFQNEAQLDKSGLPSDRFFAERPEGSVSTLKIQRTQQEDSAVYLCASSLGRTTDTQYFGPGTRLTVL.

This clonotype was seen many times. This chain links TRBV2 with TRBJ2-3, with 9 bases identical to TRBD1. V trimming: 8 bases; J trimming: 2 bases; junction bases outside the gene matches: 2. The CDR3 has 13 amino acids. CDR1 is SNHLY and CDR2 is FYNNEI in the germline V gene. The DNA for the CDR3 is TGTGCCAGCCGACAGGGGGTCACAGATACGCAGTATTTT. As protein: CASRQGVTDTQYF.

In its sample, this clonotype was seen many times. The chain links TRBV7-9 to TRBJ1-1; perhaps TRBD1 as D (6 bases). V lost 5 bases and J lost 1, with 8 bases in between. The CDR3 runs to 13 residues. Germline lookup yields CDR1 SEHNR and CDR2 FQNEAQ (reference sequence). The CDR3 bases are TGTGCCAGCAGCCGGGGGCCGAACACTGAAGCTTTCTTT. Its protein product is CASSRGPNTEAFF.

This clonotype was seen many times. The chain links TRBV20-1 to TRBJ1-1; TRBD1 matches 7 bases. The CDR3 sequence is 13 residues long. J was trimmed by 7 bases and V by 6 bases; bases with no gene match: 11. Germline CDR1 DFQATT, CDR2 SNEGSKA (reference sequence). The CDR3 sequence: CSAQKTGIYEAFF. DNA of the CDR3: TGCAGTGCGCAGAAGACAGGGATTTATGAAGCTTTCTTT.

This clonotype was detected only a few times. The chain links TRBV19 to TRBJ2-1; 11 bases agree with TRBD1. V dropped 4 bases and J dropped 9; count of bases not matched to a gene: 2. This CDR3 region has 13 residues. In germline, CDR1 is LNHDA, CDR2 SQIVND (reference sequence). The CDR3 region is CASSRTGGIEQFF. The CDR3 nucleotides read TGTGCCAGTAGTAGGACAGGGGGCATTGAGCAGTTCTTC.

This clonotype is labeled as medium-sized (0.01 to 0.1%). The J gene is TRBJ2-3, the V gene TRBV20-1, with TRBD2 identical over 7 bases. This CDR3 region has 15 residues. With 1 base clipped from V and 0 bases from J, the junction kept 4 bases outside the gene matches. The V gene's germline CDR1 is DFQATT and CDR2 SNEGSKA (reference sequence). The CDR3 DNA reads as TGCAGTGCTAGAGGGGGGGGGTTTAGCACAGATACGCAGTATTTT. The encoded protein is CSARGGGFSTDTQYF.

This clonotype showed up many times. The chain uses TRBV29-1 and TRBJ1-1; weak D call: TRBD1 (5 bases). V lost 6 bases to trimming and J lost 2 bases, with 16 bases between them. Germline values: CDR1 SQVTM, CDR2 ANQGSEA. The CDR3 sequence is 14 residues long. The CDR3 here is CSVGVWGYNTEAFF. The CDR3 DNA reads TGCAGCGTAGGGGTGTGGGGGTATAACACTGAAGCTTTCTTT. Full variable domain (remainder filled in from reference TRBV29-1 and TRBJ1-1): SAVISQKPSRDICQRGTSLTIQCQVDSQVTMMFWYRQQPGQSLTLIATANQGSEATYESGFVIDKFPISRPNLTFSTLTVSNMSPEDSSIYLCSVGVWGYNTEAFFGQGTRLTVV.

This clonotype has at least ten counts. The chain combines TRBV7-9 with TRBJ2-5; D possibly matches TRBD1 or TRBD2 (5 bases each). V was pared by 2 bases and J by 5 bases, with 6 bases between. CDR1 and CDR2 from the germline V gene are SEHNR and FQNEAQ (reference sequence). The CDR3 sequence is 12 residues long. CDR3 nucleotide sequence: TGTGCCAGCAGCTTAAGGGACGAGACCCAGTACTTC. Translated, it gives CASSLRDETQYF. Full variable domain (missing parts from reference TRBV7-9 and TRBJ2-5): DTGVSQNPRHKITKRGQNVTFRCDPISEHNRLYWYRQTLGQGPEFLTYFQNEAQLEKSRLLSDRFSAERPKGSFSTLEIQRTEQGDSAMYLCASSLRDETQYFGPGTRLLVL.

Many counts were recorded for this clonotype. The rearrangement joins TRBV20-1 to TRBJ2-1; D may be TRBD1 or TRBD2 (5 bases each). The CDR3 runs to 14 residues. The V and J ends lost 4 bases and 5 bases respectively, with 15 bases between them. The germline gives CDR1 DFQATT, CDR2 SNEGSKA (reference sequence). CDR3 sequence: CSANDPGLNNEQFF. The CDR3 bases are TGCAGTGCTAACGATCCGGGGCTCAACAATGAGCAGTTCTTC.

This clonotype was seen many times. The chain carries TRBV7-2 and TRBJ1-1, with 7 nucleotides matching TRBD1. This CDR3 spans 16 amino acids. The V and J ends lost 5 bases and 1 base, in that order; junction bases with no gene match: 10. Germline V lookup: CDR1 SGHTA, CDR2 FQGNSA. The CDR3 sequence is CASSPRTGATNTEAFF. CDR3 DNA: TGTGCCAGCAGCCCGAGAACAGGGGCGACGAACACTGAAGCTTTCTTT.

This clonotype was detected ten times or more. J is TRBJ2-2 and V is TRBV9, with 10 positions matching TRBD2. The J segment lost 7 bases and the V segment lost 4 bases, leaving 10 bases of the junction unmatched. Germline assignment: CDR1 SGDLS and CDR2 YYNGEE. The CDR3 consists of 16 residues. CDR3 residues: CASSTSAGGLGGELFF. As DNA, the CDR3 is TGTGCCAGCAGCACGTCAGCGGGGGGGCTTGGCGGGGAGCTGTTTTTT. Using reference TRBV9 and TRBJ2-2 for the parts outside the CDR3, the full variable domain is DSGVTQTPKHLITATGQRVTLRCSPRSGDLSVYWYQQSLDQGLQFLIQYYNGEERAKGNILERFSAQQFPDLHSELNLSSLELGDSALYFCASSTSAGGLGGELFFGEGSRLTVL.

This clonotype is medium-sized by share. The V call is TRBV5-1, the J call TRBJ2-3; D may be TRBD2 (6 bases). Trimming stripped 4 bases from V and 2 bases from J, with 23 bases between. This CDR3 contains 18 residues. CDR1 SGHRS and CDR2 YFSETQ come from the germline V gene. Written as DNA, the CDR3 is TGCGCCAGCAGCCCCGTTCCCTGGGAGGTGGTATCCACAGATACGCAGTATTTT. Translated: CASSPVPWEVVSTDTQYF.

The sample holds many counts of this clonotype. The chain is built from TRBV6-1 and TRBJ1-1; D gene ambiguous. The V gene lost 6 bases and the J gene lost 2 bases, with 10 bases spanning the gap. Germline CDR1 is MNHNS and CDR2 is SASEGT. The CDR3 consists of 13 residues. CDR3 amino acids: CASSPGINTEAFF. The CDR3 coding sequence is TGTGCCAGCAGCCCGGGGATTAACACTGAAGCTTTCTTT.

This clonotype was recorded many times. The chain links TRBV20-1 to TRBJ1-3; no firm D call. V shed 2 bases and J shed 0 bases, with 8 bases lying between them. Germline V gene data show CDR1 as DFQATT and CDR2 as SNEGSKA (reference sequence). The CDR3 runs to 14 residues. DNA of the CDR3: TGCAGTGCTAGATCACGGTCCTCTGGAAACACCATATATTTT. Amino acid sequence: CSARSRSSGNTIYF.

This clonotype was seen ten or more times. J is TRBJ1-4 and V is TRBV20-1; D unclear. CDR1 is DFQATT, CDR2 SNEGSKA, per germline (reference sequence). Trimming took off 3 bases at V and 3 bases at J, with 11 bases between the two ends. This CDR3 has 14 amino acids. The CDR3 sequence: CSASRQMSNEKLFF. CDR3 nucleotides: TGCAGTGCTAGTCGCCAGATGTCTAATGAAAAACTGTTTTTT.

This clonotype showed up many times. V gene TRBV20-1 combines with J gene TRBJ2-7, with D tentatively TRBD2 (6 bases). Trimming pared 6 bases from V and 4 bases from J, leaving 25 bases between. CDR3 length equals 16 residues. CDR1 and CDR2 from the germline V gene are DFQATT and SNEGSKA (reference sequence). CDR3 residues: CSALRSPGGPPYEQYF. In DNA form, the CDR3 reads TGCAGTGCCCTTCGGTCCCCCGGGGGTCCCCCTTACGAGCAGTACTTC.

The rearrangement joins TRBV20-1 to TRBJ2-1, with 8 bases aligning to TRBD2. The CDR3 runs to 16 residues. Germline V gives CDR1 DFQATT, CDR2 SNEGSKA (reference sequence). Trimming cost V 7 bases and J 4 bases; bases outside gene matches: 15. This chain's CDR3 is CSVPPGGSGTYNEQFF. As DNA, the CDR3 is TGCAGTGTTCCCCCTGGAGGTAGCGGGACATACAATGAGCAGTTCTTC.

The rearrangement joins TRBV13 to TRBJ2-1; 7 bases are shared with TRBD1. Looked up from germline, CDR1 is PRHDT and CDR2 is FYEKMQ (reference sequence). V lost 5 bases and J lost 10; bases outside the gene matches: 5. The CDR3 sequence is 12 residues long. The CDR3 reads CASSLYRGEQFF. CDR3 nucleotide sequence: TGTGCCAGCAGCCTCTACAGGGGCGAGCAGTTCTTC.

At least ten counts were recorded for this clonotype. Mismatch with germline at one junction end may stem from a read error. This chain connects TRBV7-7 to TRBJ2-5; 14 bases match TRBD2. The CDR3 spans 17 residues. Germline V CDR1 and CDR2: SSHAT, FNYEAQ (reference sequence). CDR3 sequence: CASSVGTSGSGEETQYF. The CDR3 coding sequence is TGTGCTAGCAGCGTCGGGACTAGCGGGAGTGGGGAGGAGACCCAGTACTTC.

Comments on this clonotype: A read error may produce the germline difference seen at one junction end. The chain combines TRBV18 with TRBJ2-1; D may be TRBD1 (5 bases). CDR1 and CDR2 from the germline V gene are KGHSH and LQKENI. The CDR3 length is 13 residues. The CDR3 nucleotides are TGTGCCAGCTCACCCGTGACAGACGATGATCAGTTCTTC. The encoded protein is CASSPVTDDDQFF.